This passage covers 25 T cell receptor beta chains from one sample sequenced in a study of blood T cells in healthy people across ages. The use of a sample-barcoded 5' primer and a J-beta primer mix characterized a second PCR of about 6 to 11 cycles. TCRdb reprocessed the 5' RACE reads with MiXCR, giving one entry per CDR3 protein. The table has 1,500,000 or so distinct CDR3 sequences, around 40% seen once. Sequences were obtained from blood. The receptors shown here come from a woman aged 18-29 years in good health.

The chain has TRBV12-3 or TRBV12-4 and TRBJ2-1, with D unclear. V shed 2 bases and J shed 2 bases, with 10 bases lying between them. The CDR3 is made up of 15 amino acids. As DNA, the CDR3 is TGTGCCAGCAGTTTACTGACGTCTACCTACAATGAGCAGTTCTTC. This translates into CASSLLTSTYNEQFF.

The sample holds a few counts of this clonotype. The chain employs TRBV20-1 and TRBJ2-3; either TRBD1 or TRBD2 may supply D (5 bases each). The V end was cut by 3 bases, the J end by 0 bases, with 10 bases between. The CDR3 has 14 residues. The germline CDR1 and CDR2 sequences are DFQATT and SNEGSKA (reference sequence). CDR3 protein: CSASRGFSTDTQYF. The CDR3 coding sequence is TGCAGTGCTAGCCGGGGCTTTAGCACAGATACGCAGTATTTT.

The chain carries TRBV4-3 and TRBJ2-3, with TRBD2 identical over 12 bases. The trim removed 1 base at V and 3 bases at J, leaving 2 bases unmatched. The CDR3 spans 16 residues. CDR1 is LGHNA, CDR2 YSLEER, per germline. The CDR3 sequence: CASSQATSGGTDTQYF. The CDR3 bases are TGCGCCAGCAGCCAAGCGACTAGCGGGGGTACAGATACGCAGTATTTT.

This clonotype was seen only a few times. The chain joins TRBV7-3 to TRBJ2-1; D is tentatively TRBD1 or TRBD2 (6 bases each). Per germline, CDR1 SGHTA and CDR2 FQGTGA. This CDR3 spans 16 amino acids. V lost 5 bases, J lost 0 bases, and 14 bases lay in between. The CDR3 sequence: CASSPPGALSYNEQFF. In DNA form, the CDR3 reads TGTGCCAGCAGCCCACCGGGGGCACTCTCCTACAATGAGCAGTTCTTC. The full variable domain, its missing parts supplied by reference TRBV7-3 and TRBJ2-1, is GAGVSQTPSNKVTEKGKYVELRCDPISGHTALYWYRQSLGQGPEFLIYFQGTGAADDSGLPNDRFFAVRPEGSVSTLKIQRTERGDSAVYLCASSPPGALSYNEQFFGPGTRLTVL.

V usage is TRBV11-2 and J usage is TRBJ2-7; D uncertain. Germline values: CDR1 SGHAT, CDR2 FQNNGV. Between the trimmed V and J ends, which lost 2 bases and 3 bases, there was a span of 8 bases. This CDR3 is built from 13 residues. CDR3 in DNA: TGTGCCAGCAGCTTATACAGAAACTACGAGCAGTACTTC. It encodes CASSLYRNYEQYF.

This clonotype was counted a few times. This chain connects TRBV6-2 or TRBV6-3 to TRBJ2-3, with 7 nucleotides matching TRBD1. From germline, CDR1 is MNHEY and CDR2 SVGEGT. The V gene end was trimmed by 5 bases and the J gene end by 2 bases; junction bases not matched to a gene: 13. This CDR3 has 17 residues. The CDR3 spells CASSSIRRDRHTDTQYF. In DNA form, the CDR3 reads TGTGCCAGCAGTAGCATCCGCCGGGACAGACACACAGATACGCAGTATTTT.

The chain uses TRBV3-1 and TRBJ2-5, with TRBD2 matching over 9 bases. V lost 5 bases and J lost 1; bases outside the gene matches: 14. Looked up from germline, CDR1 is LGHDT and CDR2 is YNNKEL (reference sequence). This CDR3 has 18 amino acids. CDR3 in DNA: TGTGCCAGCAGCGCTAGACTGGCGGGGGGGCCCGGCCAAGAGACCCAGTACTTC. It specifies CASSARLAGGPGQETQYF.

The V and J genes are TRBV14 and TRBJ2-4, with a possible D match to TRBD2 (6 bases). The CDR3 covers 17 residues. Per germline, CDR1 SGHDN and CDR2 FVKESK. The ends were cut back, 0 bases at V and 13 bases at J, with 25 bases in the middle. This CDR3 is CASSQDPLASSYNEQYF. The CDR3 coding sequence is TGTGCCAGCAGCCAAGATCCCCTAGCGAGCTCCTACAATGAGCAGTACTTC.

The chain recombines TRBV4-1 with TRBJ1-2; D not certain. The germline CDR1 and CDR2 sequences are MGHRA and YSYEKL. Trimming left V 3 bases short and J 3 bases short, with 20 bases between. This CDR3 contains 17 residues. DNA of the CDR3: TGCGCCAGCAGCCACGGGATACGAGGTCCTAGGGACTATGGCTACACCTTC. This translates into CASSHGIRGPRDYGYTF.

The chain links TRBV4-2 to TRBJ2-1; TRBD2 is a possible D gene (5 bases). V lost 1 base and J lost 6, with 13 bases in between. This CDR3 has 15 amino acids. Germline assignment: CDR1 LGHNA and CDR2 YNFKEQ. CDR3 coding DNA: TGTGCCAGCAGCCAAGCGGATAGGGAGCCCAATGAGCAGTTCTTC. Translating gives CASSQADREPNEQFF.

Remarks on this clonotype: One junction end disagrees with the germline gene, perhaps due to a read error. The chain combines TRBV20-1 with TRBJ2-7; the D gene is possibly TRBD1 (6 bases). The CDR3 is 14 residues long. Germline CDR1 and CDR2: DFQATT and SNEGSKA (reference sequence). The CDR3 reads CSAGDRLDSYEQYF. The CDR3 bases are TGCAGTGCTGGAGACAGGCTCGACTCCTACGAGCAGTACTTC.

In its sample, this clonotype was seen many times. CDR3 nucleotide sequence: TGTGCCAGCAGTTTAAGGGCAGGGTCTTCCTACGAGCAGTACTTC. Its protein product is CASSLRAGSSYEQYF. The chain links TRBV27 to TRBJ2-7; possible D gene TRBD1, 5 bases. The CDR3 is 15 residues long. Per the germline V gene, CDR1 is MNHEY and CDR2 is SMNVEV (reference sequence). V dropped 2 bases and J dropped 1 base, with 12 bases sitting between them.

Worth noting for this clonotype: Germline and junction disagree at one end, which may indicate a read error. The chain uses TRBV9 and TRBJ2-1; D unresolved. The CDR3 spans 15 residues. Germline loops: CDR1 SGDLS, CDR2 YYNGEE. CDR3 protein: CASSVDPNSYNEQFF. The CDR3, as DNA: TGTGCCAGCAGCGTAGACCCTAACTCCTATAATGAGCAGTTCTTC.

This clonotype was seen a handful of times. The chain links TRBV7-2 to TRBJ2-3, with a weak D call TRBD1 (5 bases). The CDR3 loop spans 15 amino acids. Germline lookup yields CDR1 SGHTA and CDR2 FQGNSA. Trimming removed 6 bases at V and 1 base at J, with 14 bases between. CDR3 in DNA: TGTGCCAGCAGTTCCCGACAGCCTCGCACAGATACGCAGTATTTT. Protein sequence: CASSSRQPRTDTQYF.

This clonotype has only one observation. CDR3 DNA: TGTGCCAGCAGCCGCGCTCAGGGGAGGGGCTACACCTTC. This encodes CASSRAQGRGYTF. This chain joins TRBV27 and TRBJ1-2; D may be TRBD1 (6 bases). Per the germline V gene, CDR1 is MNHEY and CDR2 is SMNVEV (reference sequence). V lost 6 bases and J lost 8, with 16 bases in between. The CDR3 has 13 residues.

This clonotype appeared a few times. The chain is built from TRBV20-1 and TRBJ2-5; no firm D call. The germline gives CDR1 DFQATT, CDR2 SNEGSKA (reference sequence). The CDR3 spans 15 residues. Trimming removed 6 bases at V and 1 base at J, with 18 bases between. Here the CDR3 reads CSAPQPRNSQETQYF. In nucleotides, the CDR3 is TGCAGTGCCCCCCAGCCCAGGAATTCCCAAGAGACCCAGTACTTC.

The sample holds a few counts of this clonotype. The chain joins TRBV3-1 to TRBJ1-5, with a weak D call TRBD1 (5 bases). The germline gives CDR1 LGHDT, CDR2 YNNKEL (reference sequence). The CDR3 is 15 residues long. V lost 2 bases, J lost 2 bases, and 10 bases lay in between. CDR3 bases: TGTGCCAGCAGCCAATCTAGGGGAGGCAATCAGCCCCAGCATTTT. Protein sequence: CASSQSRGGNQPQHF.

This clonotype was observed a few times. The J gene is TRBJ2-2, the V gene TRBV12-3 or TRBV12-4; tentative D call: TRBD2 (5 bases). V was trimmed by 2 bases and J by 6 bases, leaving 10 bases between them. The CDR3 is made up of 14 amino acids. CDR3 amino acids: CASSLTEAAGELFF. CDR3 DNA: TGTGCCAGCAGTTTAACCGAAGCGGCCGGGGAGCTGTTTTTT.

The V gene is TRBV29-1, the J gene TRBJ1-1; D unresolved. This CDR3 comprises 13 residues. CDR1 SQVTM and CDR2 ANQGSEA come from the germline V gene. Trimming shortened V by 4 bases and J by 2 bases, and 11 bases separated the two germline ends. The CDR3 DNA sequence: TGCAGCGTTGTACGGTTTCTCAACACTGAAGCTTTCTTT. Protein: CSVVRFLNTEAFF.

This clonotype was picked up many times. V and J are TRBV30 and TRBJ2-5, with unresolved D. Between the trimmed V and J ends, which lost 0 bases and 4 bases, there was a span of 6 bases. The CDR3 is 12 amino acids. From germline, CDR1 is GTSNPN and CDR2 SVGIG (reference sequence). Here the CDR3 reads CAWSVVGETQYF. The CDR3 region has the DNA TGTGCCTGGAGTGTGGTTGGAGAGACCCAGTACTTC.

This clonotype was observed a few times. The rearrangement joins TRBV4-3 to TRBJ1-4; TRBD1 agrees at 8 bases. V lost 3 bases to trimming and J lost 7 bases; unmatched junction nucleotides: 7. This CDR3 is 15 amino acids long. Germline CDR1 and CDR2: LGHNA and YSLEER. CDR3 sequence: CASSHAGTGGEKLFF. CDR3 nucleotide sequence: TGCGCCAGCAGCCACGCCGGGACAGGTGGTGAAAAACTGTTTTTT.

This chain links TRBV4-2 with TRBJ2-1; 10 bases are shared with TRBD1. Germline CDR1 and CDR2: LGHNA and YNFKEQ. The CDR3 is made up of 17 amino acids. The ends lost 5 bases at V and 7 bases at J; junction bases unmatched: 14. Here the CDR3 reads CASSTQTPGQGYNEQFF. DNA for the CDR3: TGTGCCAGCAGCACACAAACTCCGGGACAGGGGTATAATGAGCAGTTCTTC.

CDR3 in amino acids: CSATSTGNYGYTF. The CDR3 nucleotides read TGCAGTGCTACGTCGACCGGGAACTATGGCTACACCTTC. The V call is TRBV20-1, the J call TRBJ1-2; D gene unclear. CDR3 length: 13 amino acids. V shed 4 bases and J shed 2 bases, with 11 bases lying between them. Looked up from germline, CDR1 is DFQATT and CDR2 is SNEGSKA (reference sequence).

Details on this clonotype: A junction boundary mismatches the germline segment, possibly from a read error. As DNA, the CDR3 is TGTGCCATCAGTGCCCCTACCGTCGACACTGAAACTTTCTTT. Its translation: CAISAPTVDTETFF. This chain uses TRBV10-3 with TRBJ1-1; D is unclear. The V gene's germline CDR1 is ENHRY and CDR2 SYGVKD. The CDR3 totals 14 residues.

This clonotype was seen only a few times. V usage is TRBV3-1 and J usage is TRBJ2-1; 9 bases line up with TRBD1. Germline V gene lookup returns CDR1 LGHDT and CDR2 YNNKEL (reference sequence). With V trimmed by 0 bases and J by 15 bases, 6 bases remained unmatched. The CDR3 runs 13 residues. The CDR3 sequence is CASSQDIMTGGFF. CDR3 coding DNA: TGTGCCAGCAGCCAAGATATTATGACAGGGGGGTTCTTC.